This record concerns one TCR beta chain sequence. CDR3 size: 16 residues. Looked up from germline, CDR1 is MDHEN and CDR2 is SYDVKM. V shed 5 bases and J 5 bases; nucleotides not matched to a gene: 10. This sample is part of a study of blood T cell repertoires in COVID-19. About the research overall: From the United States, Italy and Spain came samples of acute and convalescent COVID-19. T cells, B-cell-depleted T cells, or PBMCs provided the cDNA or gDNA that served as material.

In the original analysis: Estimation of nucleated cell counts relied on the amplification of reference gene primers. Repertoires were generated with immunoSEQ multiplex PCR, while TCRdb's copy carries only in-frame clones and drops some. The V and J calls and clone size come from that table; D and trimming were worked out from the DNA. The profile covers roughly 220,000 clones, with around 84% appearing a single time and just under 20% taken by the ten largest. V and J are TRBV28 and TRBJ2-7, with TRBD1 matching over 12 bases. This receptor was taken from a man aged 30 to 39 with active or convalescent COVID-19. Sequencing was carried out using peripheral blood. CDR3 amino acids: CASSNPRDRGPHEQYF. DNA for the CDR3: TGTGCCAGCAGTAACCCCCGGGACAGGGGGCCCCACGAGCAGTACTTC.